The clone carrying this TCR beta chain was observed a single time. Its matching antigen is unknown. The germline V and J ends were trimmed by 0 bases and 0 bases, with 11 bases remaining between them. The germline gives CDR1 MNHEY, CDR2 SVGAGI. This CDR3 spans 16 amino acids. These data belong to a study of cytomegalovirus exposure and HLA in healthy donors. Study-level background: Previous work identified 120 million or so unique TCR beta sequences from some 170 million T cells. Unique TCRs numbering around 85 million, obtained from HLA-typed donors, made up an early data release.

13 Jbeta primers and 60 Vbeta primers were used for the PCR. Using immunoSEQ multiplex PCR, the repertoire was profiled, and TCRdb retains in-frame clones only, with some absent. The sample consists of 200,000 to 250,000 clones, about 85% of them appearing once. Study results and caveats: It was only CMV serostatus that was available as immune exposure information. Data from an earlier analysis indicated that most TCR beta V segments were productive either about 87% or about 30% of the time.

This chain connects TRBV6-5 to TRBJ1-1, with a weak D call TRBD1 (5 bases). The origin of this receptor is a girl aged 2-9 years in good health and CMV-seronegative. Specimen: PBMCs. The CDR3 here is CASSYSPGHLNTEAFF. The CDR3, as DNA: TGTGCCAGCAGTTACTCCCCTGGACACTTGAACACTGAAGCTTTCTTT.